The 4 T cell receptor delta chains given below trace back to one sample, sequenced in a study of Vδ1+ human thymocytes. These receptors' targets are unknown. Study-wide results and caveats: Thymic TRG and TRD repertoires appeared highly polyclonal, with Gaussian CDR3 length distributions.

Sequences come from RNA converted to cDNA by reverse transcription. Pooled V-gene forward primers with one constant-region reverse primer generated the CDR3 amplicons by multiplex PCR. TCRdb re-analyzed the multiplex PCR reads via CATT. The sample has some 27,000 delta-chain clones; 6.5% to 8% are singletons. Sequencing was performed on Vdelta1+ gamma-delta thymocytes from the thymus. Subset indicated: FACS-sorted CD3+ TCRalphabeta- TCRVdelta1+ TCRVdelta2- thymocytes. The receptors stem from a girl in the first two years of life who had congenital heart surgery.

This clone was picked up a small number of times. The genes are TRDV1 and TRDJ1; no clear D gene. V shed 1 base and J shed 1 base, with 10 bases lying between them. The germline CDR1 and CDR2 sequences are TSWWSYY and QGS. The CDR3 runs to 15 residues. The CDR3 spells CALGERHHTTDKLIF. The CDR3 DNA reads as TGTGCTCTTGGGGAACGTCACCATACCACCGATAAACTCATCTTT.

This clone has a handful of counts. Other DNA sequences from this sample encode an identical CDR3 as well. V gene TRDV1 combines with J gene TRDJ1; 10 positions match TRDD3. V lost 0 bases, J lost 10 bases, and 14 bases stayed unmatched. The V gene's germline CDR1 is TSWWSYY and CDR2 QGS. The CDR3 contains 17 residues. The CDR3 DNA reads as TGTGCTCTTGGGGAACTAAAACCTACACTGGGGGATTCGAGACTCATCTTT. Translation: CALGELKPTLGDSRLIF.

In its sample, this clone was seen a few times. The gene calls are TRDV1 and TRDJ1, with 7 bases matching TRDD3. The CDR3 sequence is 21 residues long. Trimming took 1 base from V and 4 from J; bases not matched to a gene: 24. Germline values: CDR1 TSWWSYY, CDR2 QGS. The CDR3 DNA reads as TGTGCTCTTGGGGAACAACGCCTTCTCTACTTCGGATACGCGGTCGACGATAAACTCATCTTT. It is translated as CALGEQRLLYFGYAVDDKLIF.

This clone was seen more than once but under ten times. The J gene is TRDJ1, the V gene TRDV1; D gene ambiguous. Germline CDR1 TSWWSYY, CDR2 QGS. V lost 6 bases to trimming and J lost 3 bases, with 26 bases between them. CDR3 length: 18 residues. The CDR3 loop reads CALGDIPAGLHVADKLIF. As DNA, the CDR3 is TGTGCTCTTGGAGATATTCCAGCCGGATTACACGTTGCCGATAAACTCATCTTT.